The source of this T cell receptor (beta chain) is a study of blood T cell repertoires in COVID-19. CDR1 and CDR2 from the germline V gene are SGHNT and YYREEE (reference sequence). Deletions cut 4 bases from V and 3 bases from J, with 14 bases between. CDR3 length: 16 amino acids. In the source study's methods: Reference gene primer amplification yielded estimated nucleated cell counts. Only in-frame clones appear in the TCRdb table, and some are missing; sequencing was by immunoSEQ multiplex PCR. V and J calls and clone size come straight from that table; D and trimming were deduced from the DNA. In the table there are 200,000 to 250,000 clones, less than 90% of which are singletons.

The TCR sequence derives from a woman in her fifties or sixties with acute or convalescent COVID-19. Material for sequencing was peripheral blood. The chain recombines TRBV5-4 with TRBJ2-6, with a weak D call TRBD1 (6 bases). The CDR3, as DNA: TGTGCCAGCAGCCGCGGCCCAGGGGATGGGGCCAACGTCCTGACTTTC. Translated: CASSRGPGDGANVLTF.